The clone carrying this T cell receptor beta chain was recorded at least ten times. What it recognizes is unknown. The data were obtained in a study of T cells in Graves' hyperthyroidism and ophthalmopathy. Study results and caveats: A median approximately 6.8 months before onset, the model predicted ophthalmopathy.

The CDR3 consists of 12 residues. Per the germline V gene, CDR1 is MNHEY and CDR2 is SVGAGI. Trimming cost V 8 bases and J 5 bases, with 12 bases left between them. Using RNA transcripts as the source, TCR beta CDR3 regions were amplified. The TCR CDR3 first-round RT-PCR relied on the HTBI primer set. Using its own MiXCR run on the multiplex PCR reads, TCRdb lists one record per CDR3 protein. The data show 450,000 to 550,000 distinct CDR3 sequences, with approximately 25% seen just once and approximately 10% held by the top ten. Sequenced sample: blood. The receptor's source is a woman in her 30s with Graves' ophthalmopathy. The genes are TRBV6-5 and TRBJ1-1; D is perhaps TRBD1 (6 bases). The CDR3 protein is CASVKGETEAFF. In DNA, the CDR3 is TGTGCCAGCGTTAAGGGGGAGACTGAAGCTTTCTTT.